These 29 T cell receptor beta chains were sequenced from one sample in a study of CD8 T cells in Susac syndrome. After extraction with the RNeasy kit, roughly 0.5 to 1 ug of the RNA was reverse transcribed using random hexamers. A single record per CDR3 protein comes from TCRdb applying MiXCR to the immunoSEQ multiplex PCR reads. The repertoire holds a few hundred thousand distinct CDR3 sequences, with 65% to 90% as singletons. The specimen was CD8+ T cells from PBMCs. Receptors were obtained from a human donor with multiple sclerosis.

This clonotype was seen only once. The rearrangement joins TRBV18 to TRBJ2-7, with D perhaps TRBD2 (5 bases). This CDR3 contains 12 residues. The V gene lost 1 base and the J gene lost 7 bases, with 8 bases spanning the gap. CDR1 is KGHSH and CDR2 is LQKENI in the germline V gene. CDR3 residues: CASSPLPGEQYF. In DNA form, the CDR3 reads TGTGCCAGCTCACCACTGCCGGGAGAGCAGTACTTC. Full variable domain (outside the CDR3, taken from reference TRBV18 and TRBJ2-7): NAGVMQNPRHLVRRRGQEARLRCSPMKGHSHVYWYRQLPEEGLKFMVYLQKENIIDESGMPKERFSAEFPKEGPSILRIQQVVRGDSAAYFCASSPLPGEQYFGPGTRLTVT.

This chain connects TRBV30 to TRBJ2-1; maybe TRBD2 (6 bases). Germline assignment: CDR1 GTSNPN and CDR2 SVGIG (reference sequence). The CDR3 runs to 13 residues. V lost 5 bases to trimming and J lost 9 bases, with 17 bases between them. CDR3: CAWGGLAQGEQFF. The DNA of the CDR3 is TGTGCCTGGGGGGGACTCGCTCAAGGTGAGCAGTTCTTC.

The chain combines TRBV27 with TRBJ2-1; D remains ambiguous. The germline CDR1 and CDR2 sequences are MNHEY and SMNVEV (reference sequence). V lost 3 bases and J 12 bases, leaving 18 bases between the germline ends. The CDR3 sequence is 14 residues long. DNA for the CDR3: TGTGCCAGCAGTTTCCAGCGCTCCCCCAGTGGGCAGTTCTTC. Its protein product is CASSFQRSPSGQFF.

The rearrangement links TRBV5-1 to TRBJ1-1; D unresolved. V lost 0 bases to trimming and J lost 1 base, with 7 bases between them. Germline V gives CDR1 SGHRS, CDR2 YFSETQ. The CDR3 loop spans 14 amino acids. CDR3 sequence (DNA): TGCGCCAGCAGCTTGGAATCTTGGAACACTGAAGCTTTCTTT. Translated, it gives CASSLESWNTEAFF.

The chain is built from TRBV7-6 and TRBJ1-4; D is uncertain. Looked up from germline, CDR1 is SGHVS and CDR2 is FNYEAQ. V shed 5 bases and J shed 4 bases, with 17 bases lying between them. This CDR3 is 16 amino acids long. As DNA, the CDR3 is TGTGCCAGCAGCCGGGGAGGGTGGGCCCATAATGAAAAACTGTTTTTT. It yields the protein CASSRGGWAHNEKLFF.

The chain joins TRBV2 to TRBJ2-3; D unresolved. CDR3 size: 14 residues. Germline lookup yields CDR1 SNHLY and CDR2 FYNNEI. V dropped 1 base and J dropped 4 bases, with 9 bases sitting between them. CDR3 in DNA: TGTGCCAGCAGTGAAGGCGTGGTGGCAGATACGCAGTATTTT. Translated: CASSEGVVADTQYF.

This clonotype was observed once. The rearrangement joins TRBV7-2 to TRBJ2-7, with a tentative D call TRBD1 (5 bases). Trimming shortened V by 1 base and J by 6 bases, and 10 bases separated the two germline ends. Germline V gene lookup returns CDR1 SGHTA and CDR2 FQGNSA. The CDR3 consists of 13 residues. The CDR3 loop reads CASSLDLGVEQYF. The CDR3 DNA follows: TGTGCCAGCAGCTTAGATCTAGGGGTCGAGCAGTACTTC.

V and J are TRBV20-1 and TRBJ2-1, with 10 nucleotides matching TRBD1. Germline trimming cut 6 bases from V and 9 bases from J; bases unmatched to any gene: 8. The V gene's germline CDR1 is DFQATT and CDR2 SNEGSKA (reference sequence). This CDR3 comprises 13 residues. The CDR3 coding sequence is TGCAGTGCGCCGGGACAGGGGTCTAGTGAGCAGTTCTTC. Its translation: CSAPGQGSSEQFF.

This sequence joins TRBV18 and TRBJ1-1; no firm D call. CDR3 size: 16 residues. Trimming shortened V by 4 bases and J by 2 bases, and 17 bases separated the two germline ends. Germline assignment: CDR1 KGHSH and CDR2 LQKENI. DNA for the CDR3: TGTGCCAGCTCACTGCTCATGACACCCTTTAACACTGAAGCTTTCTTT. This codes for CASSLLMTPFNTEAFF.

The chain carries TRBV28 and TRBJ1-4; weak D call: TRBD1 (6 bases). CDR3 length equals 14 residues. The V end lost 2 bases, the J end lost 6 bases, and 10 bases lay between the germline ends. Germline V gene sequence: CDR1 MDHEN, CDR2 SYDVKM. The CDR3 here is CASSLRGRDEKLFF. The DNA of the CDR3 is TGTGCCAGCAGTTTACGGGGGCGAGATGAAAAACTGTTTTTT.

The gene calls are TRBV29-1 and TRBJ1-1; D remains ambiguous. The CDR3 length is 10 residues. V lost 5 bases and J 8 bases, leaving 9 bases between the germline ends. Germline V gene data show CDR1 as SQVTM and CDR2 as ANQGSEA. The CDR3 spells CSVLAGEAFF. The CDR3 DNA reads TGCAGCGTTCTAGCGGGGGAAGCTTTCTTT.

V gene TRBV6-5 combines with J gene TRBJ1-5; D gene unclear. The V gene lost 0 bases and the J gene lost 1 base, with 10 bases spanning the gap. The CDR3 loop spans 16 amino acids. Germline loops: CDR1 MNHEY, CDR2 SVGAGI. The CDR3 DNA is TGTGCCAGCAGTTACTCGGCGACACCCAGCAATCAGCCCCAGCATTTT. It specifies CASSYSATPSNQPQHF.

V is TRBV5-1 and J is TRBJ1-1, with 8 bases aligning to TRBD1. The CDR3 is made up of 14 amino acids. Germline CDR1 SGHRS, CDR2 YFSETQ. V shed 3 bases, J shed 8 bases, and the junction held 9 bases outside the gene matches. The CDR3 here is CASSWRTTGEEAFF. CDR3 DNA sequence: TGCGCCAGCAGCTGGCGGACGACAGGGGAAGAAGCTTTCTTT. Full variable domain (missing parts from reference TRBV5-1 and TRBJ1-1): KAGVTQTPRYLIKTRGQQVTLSCSPISGHRSVSWYQQTPGQGLQFLFEYFSETQRNKGNFPGRFSGRQFSNSRSEMNVSTLELGDSALYLCASSWRTTGEEAFFGQGTRLTVV.

The chain links TRBV5-1 to TRBJ1-3; D is ambiguous. Germline lookup yields CDR1 SGHRS and CDR2 YFSETQ. V shed 3 bases and J shed 0 bases, with 7 bases lying between them. The CDR3 is 14 residues long. The CDR3 sequence is CASSYWGSGNTIYF. Written as DNA, the CDR3 is TGCGCCAGCAGCTATTGGGGCTCTGGAAACACCATATATTTT. Based on the CDR3 plus reference TRBV5-1 and TRBJ1-3, the full variable domain is KAGVTQTPRYLIKTRGQQVTLSCSPISGHRSVSWYQQTPGQGLQFLFEYFSETQRNKGNFPGRFSGRQFSNSRSEMNVSTLELGDSALYLCASSYWGSGNTIYFGEGSWLTVV.

This clonotype was detected only once. The chain is built from TRBV12-5 and TRBJ2-3; the match to TRBD2 covers 10 bases. V lost 7 bases and J lost 2; bases outside the gene matches: 12. The CDR3 has 17 residues. CDR1 LGHNT and CDR2 FRNRAP come from the germline V gene. The CDR3 coding sequence is TGTGCTAGTGCTGGGGGTCTTCTAGCGGGAGACACAGATACGCAGTATTTT. Protein product: CASAGGLLAGDTDTQYF.

V usage is TRBV14 and J usage is TRBJ2-1, with 10 positions matching TRBD1. J was trimmed by 8 bases and V by 3 bases; bases with no gene match: 7. The CDR3 spans 15 residues. Per germline, CDR1 SGHDN and CDR2 FVKESK. The CDR3 DNA is TGTGCCAGCAGCCACCAGACAGGGGGCAGGGATGAGCAGTTCTTC. Encoded protein: CASSHQTGGRDEQFF.

This clonotype was recorded a few times. This chain connects TRBV6-2 or TRBV6-3 to TRBJ2-1, with 8 positions matching TRBD2. Trimming at V came to 6 bases and at J to 4 bases, leaving 5 bases not matched to a gene. The CDR3 runs 14 residues. Germline loops: CDR1 MNHEY, CDR2 SVGEGT. This chain's CDR3 is CASSTSGTYNEQFF. CDR3 bases: TGTGCCAGCAGCACTAGCGGAACTTACAATGAGCAGTTCTTC.

V usage is TRBV20-1 and J usage is TRBJ2-5; D possibly corresponds to TRBD1 (6 bases). CDR3 size: 15 residues. The germline V and J ends were trimmed by 2 bases and 2 bases, with 15 bases remaining between them. Per the germline V gene, CDR1 is DFQATT and CDR2 is SNEGSKA (reference sequence). The CDR3, as DNA: TGCAGTGCTAGATCAGGTCTGGGGGCTCAAGAGACCCAGTACTTC. The encoded protein is CSARSGLGAQETQYF.

The J gene is TRBJ2-7, the V gene TRBV24-1; 11 nucleotides agree with TRBD1. After removal of 1 base from V and 6 bases from J, the junction contained 10 bases not matched to a gene. This CDR3 is built from 17 residues. Looked up from germline, CDR1 is KGHDR and CDR2 is SFDVKD. As DNA, the CDR3 is TGTGCCACCAGTGATTTCAACCGGGACAGGGGGAGAAGCGAGCAGTACTTC. Amino acids: CATSDFNRDRGRSEQYF.

The genes are TRBV19 and TRBJ1-1, with TRBD1 as a possible D gene (6 bases). V was clipped by 5 bases and J by 2 bases, with 18 bases between them. Germline V gene lookup returns CDR1 LNHDA and CDR2 SQIVND (reference sequence). The CDR3 loop spans 16 amino acids. In nucleotides, the CDR3 is TGTGCCAGTAGTTTCGGCCGGGACAACGTAAACACTGAAGCTTTCTTT. Amino acid sequence: CASSFGRDNVNTEAFF.

The rearrangement links TRBV11-2 to TRBJ1-1; a weak D match, TRBD1 (5 bases). Germline V CDR1 and CDR2: SGHAT, FQNNGV. The CDR3 sequence is 14 residues long. V lost 4 bases to trimming and J lost 0 bases, with 9 bases between them. Written as DNA, the CDR3 is TGTGCCAGCAGCTGGCAGGGCATGAACACTGAAGCTTTCTTT. It encodes CASSWQGMNTEAFF. Based on the CDR3 plus reference TRBV11-2 and TRBJ1-1, the full variable domain is EAGVAQSPRYKIIEKRQSVAFWCNPISGHATLYWYQQILGQGPKLLIQFQNNGVVDDSQLPKDRFSAERLKGVDSTLKIQPAKLEDSAVYLCASSWQGMNTEAFFGQGTRLTVV.

The chain is built from TRBV29-1 and TRBJ2-4; D might be TRBD1 (5 bases). Germline V gives CDR1 SQVTM, CDR2 ANQGSEA. The CDR3 runs 14 residues. V gave up 5 bases and J gave up 1 base, with 12 bases separating them. The CDR3 coding sequence is TGCAGCGTTTCTGTTCCAGGGGCCAAAAACATTCAGTACTTC. It is translated as CSVSVPGAKNIQYF. The whole variable domain, filled in from reference TRBV29-1 and TRBJ2-4, reads SAVISQKPSRDICQRGTSLTIQCQVDSQVTMMFWYRQQPGQSLTLIATANQGSEATYESGFVIDKFPISRPNLTFSTLTVSNMSPEDSSIYLCSVSVPGAKNIQYFGAGTRLSVL.

A single count supports this clonotype. The chain uses TRBV27 and TRBJ2-7; possibly TRBD1 for D (6 bases). Germline values: CDR1 MNHEY, CDR2 SMNVEV (reference sequence). The CDR3 has 14 residues. Trimming took off 3 bases at V and 4 bases at J, with 13 bases between the two ends. The CDR3 spells CASSLTRGRYEQYF. The CDR3 DNA reads as TGTGCCAGCAGTTTGACCAGGGGTCGGTACGAGCAGTACTTC.

This clonotype has only one observation. The rearrangement links TRBV20-1 to TRBJ1-2; 12 bases agree with TRBD1. The J segment lost 5 bases and the V segment lost 7 bases, leaving 11 bases of the junction unmatched. Germline V gene sequence: CDR1 DFQATT, CDR2 SNEGSKA (reference sequence). This CDR3 region has 15 residues. The CDR3 is CSGRDRGRGEYGYTF. The CDR3 nucleotides are TGCAGTGGCCGGGACAGGGGGCGCGGGGAGTATGGCTACACCTTC.

This rearrangement joins TRBV6-2 or TRBV6-3 to TRBJ2-5, with TRBD2 matching over 13 bases. V lost 5 bases to trimming and J lost 2 bases; unmatched junction nucleotides: 8. The CDR3 extends over 17 amino acids. CDR1 is MNHEY and CDR2 is SVGEGT in the germline V gene. CDR3 protein: CASSHHLGLAGQETQYF. CDR3 in DNA: TGTGCCAGCAGTCACCACCTGGGACTAGCGGGACAAGAGACCCAGTACTTC.

V gene TRBV7-2 combines with J gene TRBJ2-1, with D unclear. CDR3 length equals 14 residues. Germline V lookup: CDR1 SGHTA, CDR2 FQGNSA. V was shortened by 5 bases and J by 6 bases, with 14 bases between the two germline ends. CDR3 in amino acids: CASSDLSEFNEQFF. CDR3 DNA: TGTGCCAGCAGCGACCTAAGTGAGTTCAATGAGCAGTTCTTC.

The chain uses TRBV6-2 or TRBV6-3 and TRBJ1-1; D remains unclear. Germline loops: CDR1 MNHEY, CDR2 SVGEGT. This CDR3 is built from 14 residues. With 1 base removed from V and 4 bases from J, the gap between germline ends came to 10 bases. The CDR3 is CASSYFREVTEAFF. CDR3 DNA: TGTGCCAGCAGTTACTTCCGAGAGGTCACTGAAGCTTTCTTT.

CDR3 DNA: TGTGCCAGCAGTTACTCGCTCGACAGCTACACTGAAGCTTTCTTT. Encoded protein: CASSYSLDSYTEAFF. The V gene is TRBV6-2 or TRBV6-3, the J gene TRBJ1-1; D may be TRBD1 (5 bases). Trimming took off 0 bases at V and 3 bases at J, with 11 bases between the two ends. Germline CDR1 and CDR2: MNHEY and SVGEGT. The CDR3 consists of 15 residues.

The chain employs TRBV12-3 or TRBV12-4 and TRBJ2-1; 10 bases match TRBD2. Trimming at V came to 3 bases and at J to 8 bases, leaving 13 bases not matched to a gene. This CDR3 contains 17 residues. CDR3 nucleotide sequence: TGTGCCAGCAGTTTGAGATCTTGGTCTAGCGGGAGAGATGAGCAGTTCTTC. Amino acid sequence: CASSLRSWSSGRDEQFF.